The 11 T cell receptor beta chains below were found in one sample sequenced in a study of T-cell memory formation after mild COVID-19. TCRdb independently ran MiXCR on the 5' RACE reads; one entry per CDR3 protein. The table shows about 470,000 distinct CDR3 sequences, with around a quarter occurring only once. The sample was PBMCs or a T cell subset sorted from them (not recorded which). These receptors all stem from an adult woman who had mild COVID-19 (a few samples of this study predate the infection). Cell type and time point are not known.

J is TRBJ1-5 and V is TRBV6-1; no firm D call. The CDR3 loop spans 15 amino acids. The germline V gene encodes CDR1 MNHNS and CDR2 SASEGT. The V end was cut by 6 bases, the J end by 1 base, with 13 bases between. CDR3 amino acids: CASRSEGKSNQPQHF. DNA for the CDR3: TGTGCCAGCAGATCCGAGGGAAAGAGCAATCAGCCCCAGCATTTT.

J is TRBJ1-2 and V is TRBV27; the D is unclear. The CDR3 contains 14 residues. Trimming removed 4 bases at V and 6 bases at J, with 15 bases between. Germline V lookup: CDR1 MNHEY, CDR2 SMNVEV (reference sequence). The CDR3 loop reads CASSSFRRTNGYTF. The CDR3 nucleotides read TGTGCCAGCAGTTCCTTTCGACGGACCAATGGCTACACCTTC.

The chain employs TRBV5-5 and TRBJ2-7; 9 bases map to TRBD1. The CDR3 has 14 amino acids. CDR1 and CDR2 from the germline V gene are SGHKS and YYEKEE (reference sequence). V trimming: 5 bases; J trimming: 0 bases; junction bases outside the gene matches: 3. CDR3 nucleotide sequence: TGTGCCAGCAGAGGGACAGGGAACTCCTACGAGCAGTACTTC. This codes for CASRGTGNSYEQYF.

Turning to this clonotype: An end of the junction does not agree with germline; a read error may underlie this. The CDR3 sequence: CASSYQRGEGAYGCTF. Here the CDR3 DNA reads TGTGCCAGCAGTTATCAAAGAGGGGAGGGGGCCTATGGCTGCACCTTC. The chain employs TRBV6-5 and TRBJ1-2; 7 bases align to TRBD1. There are 16 residues in the CDR3. The germline V gene encodes CDR1 MNHEY and CDR2 SVGAGI.

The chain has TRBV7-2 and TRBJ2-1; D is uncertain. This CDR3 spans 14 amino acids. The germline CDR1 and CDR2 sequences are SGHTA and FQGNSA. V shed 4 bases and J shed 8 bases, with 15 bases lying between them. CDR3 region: CASSSDPPVYEQFF. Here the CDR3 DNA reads TGTGCCAGCAGCTCCGACCCCCCTGTCTATGAGCAGTTCTTC.

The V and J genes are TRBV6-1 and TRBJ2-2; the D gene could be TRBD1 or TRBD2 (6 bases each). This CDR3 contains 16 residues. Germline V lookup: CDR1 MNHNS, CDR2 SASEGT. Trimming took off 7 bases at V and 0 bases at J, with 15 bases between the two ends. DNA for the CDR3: TGTGCCAGCACTAGCTTGGGGGGCGCGAACACCGGGGAGCTGTTTTTT. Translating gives CASTSLGGANTGELFF.

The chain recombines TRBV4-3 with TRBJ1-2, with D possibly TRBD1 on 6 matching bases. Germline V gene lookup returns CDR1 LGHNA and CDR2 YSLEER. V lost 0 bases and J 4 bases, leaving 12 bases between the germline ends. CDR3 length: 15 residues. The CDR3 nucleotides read TGCGCCAGCAGCCAAGATCCAGGGGATGTCTATGGCTACACCTTC. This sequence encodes CASSQDPGDVYGYTF.

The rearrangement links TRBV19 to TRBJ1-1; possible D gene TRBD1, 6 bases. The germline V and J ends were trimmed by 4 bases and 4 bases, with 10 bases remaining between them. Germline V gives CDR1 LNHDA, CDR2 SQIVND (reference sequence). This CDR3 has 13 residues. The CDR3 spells CASSRGRVTEAFF. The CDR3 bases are TGTGCCAGTAGTAGGGGGCGGGTCACTGAAGCTTTCTTT.

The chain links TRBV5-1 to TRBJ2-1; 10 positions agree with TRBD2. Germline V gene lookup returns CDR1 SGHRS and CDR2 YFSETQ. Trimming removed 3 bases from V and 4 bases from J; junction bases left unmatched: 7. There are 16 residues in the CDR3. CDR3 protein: CASSSRTSGTYNEQFF. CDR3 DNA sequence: TGCGCCAGCAGCTCCCGAACTAGCGGGACTTACAATGAGCAGTTCTTC.

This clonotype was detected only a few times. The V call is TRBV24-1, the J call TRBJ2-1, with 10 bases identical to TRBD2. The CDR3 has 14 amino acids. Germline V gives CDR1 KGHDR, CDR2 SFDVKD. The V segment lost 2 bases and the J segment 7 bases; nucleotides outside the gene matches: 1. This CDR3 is CATSDWGLANEQFF. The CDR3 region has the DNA TGTGCCACCAGTGATTGGGGACTAGCGAATGAGCAGTTCTTC.

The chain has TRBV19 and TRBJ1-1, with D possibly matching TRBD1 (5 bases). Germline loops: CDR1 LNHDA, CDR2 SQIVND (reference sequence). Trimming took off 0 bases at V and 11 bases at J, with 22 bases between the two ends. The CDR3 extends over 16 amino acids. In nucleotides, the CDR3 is TGTGCCAGTAGTATAGATCTGAGGGGACCAGAAAGGACCGCTTTCTTT. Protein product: CASSIDLRGPERTAFF.